The source of this T cell receptor beta chain is a study of blood T cell repertoires in COVID-19. Looked up from germline, CDR1 is SGHAT and CDR2 is FQNNGV. The CDR3 has 15 amino acids. The V and J ends lost 1 base and 4 bases respectively, with 10 bases between them. The data were produced by immunoSEQ multiplex PCR, yet TCRdb's version contains in-frame clones alone and is incomplete. Here the sample spans approximately 210,000 clones, 70% to 90% being singletons. Material: peripheral blood. The receptor comes from a young man who had recovered from COVID-19. The chain combines TRBV11-2 with TRBJ1-4; D ambiguous. The CDR3 bases are TGTGCCAGCAGCTTAGTTGTGGGCAGTAATGAAAAACTGTTTTTT. Amino acids: CASSLVVGSNEKLFF.